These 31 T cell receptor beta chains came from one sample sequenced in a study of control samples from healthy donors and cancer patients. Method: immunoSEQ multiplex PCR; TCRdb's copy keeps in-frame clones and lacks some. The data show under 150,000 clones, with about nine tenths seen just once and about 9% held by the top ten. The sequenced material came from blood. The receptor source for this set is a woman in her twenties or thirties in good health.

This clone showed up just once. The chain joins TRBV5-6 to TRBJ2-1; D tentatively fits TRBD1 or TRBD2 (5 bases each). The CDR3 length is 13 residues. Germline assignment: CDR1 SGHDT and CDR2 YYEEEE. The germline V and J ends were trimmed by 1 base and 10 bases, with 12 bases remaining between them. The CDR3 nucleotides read TGTGCCAGCAGCTTGCCGGGCCGGGGCGAGCAGTTCTTC. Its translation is CASSLPGRGEQFF.

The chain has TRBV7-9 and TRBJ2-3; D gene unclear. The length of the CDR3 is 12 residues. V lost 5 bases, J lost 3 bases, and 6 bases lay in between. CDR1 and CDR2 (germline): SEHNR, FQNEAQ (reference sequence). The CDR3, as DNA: TGTGCCAGCAGCCGCTTGACAGATACGCAGTATTTT. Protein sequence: CASSRLTDTQYF.

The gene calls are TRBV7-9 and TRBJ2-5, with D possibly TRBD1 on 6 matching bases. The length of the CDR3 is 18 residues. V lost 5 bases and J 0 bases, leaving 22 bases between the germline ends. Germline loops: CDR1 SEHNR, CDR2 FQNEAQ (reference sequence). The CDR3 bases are TGTGCCAGCAGCCGCGACCCCCGACAGGCCCCGTACCAAGAGACCCAGTACTTC. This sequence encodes CASSRDPRQAPYQETQYF.

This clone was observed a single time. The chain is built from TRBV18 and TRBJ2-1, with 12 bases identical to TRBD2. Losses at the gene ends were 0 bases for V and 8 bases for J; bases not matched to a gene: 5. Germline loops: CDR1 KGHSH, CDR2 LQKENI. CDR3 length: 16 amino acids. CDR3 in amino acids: CASSPPTSGRPHEQFF. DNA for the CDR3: TGTGCCAGCTCACCACCAACTAGCGGGAGGCCTCATGAGCAGTTCTTC.

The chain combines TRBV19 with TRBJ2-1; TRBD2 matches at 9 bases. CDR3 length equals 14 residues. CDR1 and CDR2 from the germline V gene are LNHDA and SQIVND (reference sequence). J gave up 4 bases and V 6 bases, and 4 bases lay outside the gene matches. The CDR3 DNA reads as TGTGCCAGTAGCCAGACTAGCGGTTACAATGAGCAGTTCTTC. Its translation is CASSQTSGYNEQFF. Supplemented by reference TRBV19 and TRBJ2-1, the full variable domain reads DGGITQSPKYLFRKEGQNVTLSCEQNLNHDAMYWYRQDPGQGLRLIYYSQIVNDFQKGDIAEGYSVSREKKESFPLTVTSAQKNPTAFYLCASSQTSGYNEQFFGPGTRLTVL.

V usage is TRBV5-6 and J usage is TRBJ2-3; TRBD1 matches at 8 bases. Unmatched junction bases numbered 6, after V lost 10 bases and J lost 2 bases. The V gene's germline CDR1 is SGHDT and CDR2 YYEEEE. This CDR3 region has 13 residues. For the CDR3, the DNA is TGTGCCTCATCGGACAGGGACACAGATACGCAGTATTTT. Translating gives CASSDRDTDTQYF.

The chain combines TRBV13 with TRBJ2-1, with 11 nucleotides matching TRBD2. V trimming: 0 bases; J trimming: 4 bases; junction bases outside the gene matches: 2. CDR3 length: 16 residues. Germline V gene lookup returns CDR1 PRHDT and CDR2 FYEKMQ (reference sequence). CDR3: CASSLGGTSGYNEQFF. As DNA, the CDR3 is TGTGCCAGCAGCTTAGGGGGGACTAGCGGATACAATGAGCAGTTCTTC. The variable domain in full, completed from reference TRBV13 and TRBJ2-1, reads AAGVIQSPRHLIKEKRETATLKCYPIPRHDTVYWYQQGPGQDPQFLISFYEKMQSDKGSIPDRFSAQQFSDYHSELNMSSLELGDSALYFCASSLGGTSGYNEQFFGPGTRLTVL.

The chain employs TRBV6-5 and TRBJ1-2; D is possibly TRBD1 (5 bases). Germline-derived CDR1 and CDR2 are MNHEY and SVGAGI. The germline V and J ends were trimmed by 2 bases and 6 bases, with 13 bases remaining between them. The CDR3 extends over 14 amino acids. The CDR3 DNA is TGTGCCAGCAGTTACGGCGCCAGGGTCGATGGCTACACCTTC. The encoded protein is CASSYGARVDGYTF.

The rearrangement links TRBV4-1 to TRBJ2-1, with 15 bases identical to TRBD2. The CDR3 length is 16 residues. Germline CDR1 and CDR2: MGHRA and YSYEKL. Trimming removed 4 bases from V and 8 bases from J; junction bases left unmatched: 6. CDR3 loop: CASSPGLAGGRDEQFF. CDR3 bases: TGCGCCAGCAGCCCAGGACTAGCGGGAGGGCGCGATGAGCAGTTCTTC.

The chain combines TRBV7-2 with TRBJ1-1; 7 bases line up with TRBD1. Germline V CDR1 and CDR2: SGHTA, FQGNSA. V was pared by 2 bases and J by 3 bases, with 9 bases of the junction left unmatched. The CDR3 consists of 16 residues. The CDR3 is CASSLKGAFAYTEAFF. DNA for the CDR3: TGTGCCAGCAGCTTAAAGGGGGCATTCGCGTACACTGAAGCTTTCTTT.

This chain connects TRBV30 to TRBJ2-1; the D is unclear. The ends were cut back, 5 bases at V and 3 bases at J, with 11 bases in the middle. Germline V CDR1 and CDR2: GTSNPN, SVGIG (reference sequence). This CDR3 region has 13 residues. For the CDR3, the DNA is TGTGCCTGGGGCAGGAGCAGCTACAATGAGCAGTTCTTC. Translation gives CAWGRSSYNEQFF.

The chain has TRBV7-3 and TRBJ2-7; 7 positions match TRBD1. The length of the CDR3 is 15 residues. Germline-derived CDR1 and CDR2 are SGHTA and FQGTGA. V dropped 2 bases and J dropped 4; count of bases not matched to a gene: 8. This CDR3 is CASSLGTGEGYEQYF. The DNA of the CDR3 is TGTGCCAGCAGCTTAGGCACAGGGGAAGGGTACGAGCAGTACTTC.

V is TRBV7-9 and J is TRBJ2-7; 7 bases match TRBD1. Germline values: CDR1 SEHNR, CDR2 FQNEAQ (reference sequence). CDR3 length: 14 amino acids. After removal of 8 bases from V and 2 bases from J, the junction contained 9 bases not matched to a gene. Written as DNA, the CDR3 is TGTGCCAGCGCCGATTCAGGGGGAACCTACGAGCAGTACTTC. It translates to CASADSGGTYEQYF.

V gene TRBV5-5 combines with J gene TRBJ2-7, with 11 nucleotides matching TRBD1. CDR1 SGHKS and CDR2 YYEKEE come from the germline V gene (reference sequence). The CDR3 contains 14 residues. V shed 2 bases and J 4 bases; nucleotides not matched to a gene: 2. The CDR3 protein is CASSFGTGGYEQYF. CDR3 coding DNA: TGTGCCAGCAGCTTCGGGACAGGGGGTTACGAGCAGTACTTC.

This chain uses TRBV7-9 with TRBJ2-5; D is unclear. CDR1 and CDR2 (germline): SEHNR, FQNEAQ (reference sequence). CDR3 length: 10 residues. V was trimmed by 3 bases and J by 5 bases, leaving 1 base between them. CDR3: CASSFETQYF. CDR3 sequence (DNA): TGTGCCAGCAGCTTTGAGACCCAGTACTTC.

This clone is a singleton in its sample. CDR3 in amino acids: CAWSRTEAFF. The DNA for the CDR3 is TGTGCCTGGAGTCGGACTGAAGCTTTCTTT. V and J are TRBV30 and TRBJ1-1; D is undetermined. The germline gives CDR1 GTSNPN, CDR2 SVGIG (reference sequence). Trimming took off 2 bases at V and 5 bases at J, with 3 bases between the two ends. The CDR3 is 10 residues long.

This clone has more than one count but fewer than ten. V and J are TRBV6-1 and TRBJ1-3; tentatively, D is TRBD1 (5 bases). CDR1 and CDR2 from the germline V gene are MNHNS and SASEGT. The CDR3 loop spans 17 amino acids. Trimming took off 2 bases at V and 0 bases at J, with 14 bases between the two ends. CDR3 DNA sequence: TGTGCCAGCAGTGAATGGGGGTCTGGAGACTCTGGAAACACCATATATTTT. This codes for CASSEWGSGDSGNTIYF.

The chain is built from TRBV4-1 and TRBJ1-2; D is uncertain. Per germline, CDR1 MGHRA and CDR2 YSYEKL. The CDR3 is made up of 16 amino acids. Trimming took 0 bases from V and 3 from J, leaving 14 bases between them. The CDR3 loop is CASSQEVTDVYYGYTF. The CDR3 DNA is TGCGCCAGCAGCCAAGAAGTAACGGACGTATACTATGGCTACACCTTC.

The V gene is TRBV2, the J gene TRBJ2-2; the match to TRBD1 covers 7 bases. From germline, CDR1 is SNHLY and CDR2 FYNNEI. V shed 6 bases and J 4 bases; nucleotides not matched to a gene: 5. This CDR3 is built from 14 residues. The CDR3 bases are TGTGCCAGCAGAAGGACAGGCGTCACCGGGGAGCTGTTTTTT. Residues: CASRRTGVTGELFF. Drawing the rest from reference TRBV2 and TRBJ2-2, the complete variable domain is EPEVTQTPSHQVTQMGQEVILRCVPISNHLYFYWYRQILGQKVEFLVSFYNNEISEKSEIFDDQFSVERPDGSNFTLKIRSTKLEDSAMYFCASRRTGVTGELFFGEGSRLTVL.

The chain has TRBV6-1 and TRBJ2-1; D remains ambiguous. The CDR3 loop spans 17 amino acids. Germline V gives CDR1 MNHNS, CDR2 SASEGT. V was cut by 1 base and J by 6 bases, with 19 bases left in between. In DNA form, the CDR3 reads TGTGCCAGCAGTGAAGTCGCCGGTAGTGTAAGCTTCAATGAGCAGTTCTTC. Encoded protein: CASSEVAGSVSFNEQFF.

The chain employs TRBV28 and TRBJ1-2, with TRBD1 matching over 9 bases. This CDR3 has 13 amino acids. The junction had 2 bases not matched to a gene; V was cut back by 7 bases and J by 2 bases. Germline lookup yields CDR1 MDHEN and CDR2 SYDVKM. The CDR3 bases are TGTGCCAGCATTGGGACAGGGAACTATGGCTACACCTTC. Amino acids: CASIGTGNYGYTF.

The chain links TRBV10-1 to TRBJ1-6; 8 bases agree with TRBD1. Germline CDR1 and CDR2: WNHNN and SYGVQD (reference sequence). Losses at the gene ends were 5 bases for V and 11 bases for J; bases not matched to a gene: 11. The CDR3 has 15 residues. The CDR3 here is CASSRRQGRRTPLHF. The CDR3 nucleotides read TGCGCCAGCAGTCGAAGACAGGGGCGCAGGACACCCCTCCACTTT.

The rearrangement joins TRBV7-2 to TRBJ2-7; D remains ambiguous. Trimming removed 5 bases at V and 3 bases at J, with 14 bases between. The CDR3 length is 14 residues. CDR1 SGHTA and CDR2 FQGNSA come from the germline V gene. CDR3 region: CASSPRLVNYEQYF. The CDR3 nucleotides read TGTGCCAGCAGCCCCCGACTGGTAAACTACGAGCAGTACTTC.

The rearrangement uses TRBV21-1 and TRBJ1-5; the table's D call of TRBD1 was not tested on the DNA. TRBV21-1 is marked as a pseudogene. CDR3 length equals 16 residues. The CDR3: CASSMIRDRVNQPQHF. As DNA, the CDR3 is TGTGCCAGCAGCATGATCCGGGACAGGGTCAATCAGCCCCAGCATTTT.

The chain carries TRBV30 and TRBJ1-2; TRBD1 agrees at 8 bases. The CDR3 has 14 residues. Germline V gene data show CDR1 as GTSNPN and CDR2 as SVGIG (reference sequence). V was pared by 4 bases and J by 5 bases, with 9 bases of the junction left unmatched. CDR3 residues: CAWNPTGGDYGYTF. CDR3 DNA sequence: TGTGCCTGGAATCCCACAGGGGGGGATTATGGCTACACCTTC.

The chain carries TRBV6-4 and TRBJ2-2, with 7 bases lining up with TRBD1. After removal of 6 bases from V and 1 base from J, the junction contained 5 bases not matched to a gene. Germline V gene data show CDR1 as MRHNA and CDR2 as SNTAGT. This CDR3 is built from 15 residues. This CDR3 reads CASSPRTGNTGELFF. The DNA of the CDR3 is TGTGCCAGCAGCCCTCGGACAGGGAACACCGGGGAGCTGTTTTTT.

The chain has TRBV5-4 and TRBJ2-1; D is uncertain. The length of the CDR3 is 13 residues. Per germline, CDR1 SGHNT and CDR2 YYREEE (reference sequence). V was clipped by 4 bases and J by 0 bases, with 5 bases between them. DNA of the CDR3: TGTGCCAGCAGCCCCGCCTCCTACAATGAGCAGTTCTTC. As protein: CASSPASYNEQFF.

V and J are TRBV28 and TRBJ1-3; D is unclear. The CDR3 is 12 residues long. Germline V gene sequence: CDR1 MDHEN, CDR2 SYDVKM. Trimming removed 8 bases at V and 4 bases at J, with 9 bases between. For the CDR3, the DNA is TGTGCCAGCGACCAAGGGGGAAACACCATATATTTT. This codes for CASDQGGNTIYF.

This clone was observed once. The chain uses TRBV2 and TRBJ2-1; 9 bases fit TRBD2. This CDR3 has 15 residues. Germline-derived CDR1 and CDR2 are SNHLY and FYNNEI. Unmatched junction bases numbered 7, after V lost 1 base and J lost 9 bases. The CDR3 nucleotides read TGTGCCAGCAGTGAAGGACTAGCGGAGATGAGTGAGCAGTTCTTC. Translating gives CASSEGLAEMSEQFF.

This CDR3 reads CASSLQRGPGTDTQYF. In DNA form, the CDR3 reads TGTGCCAGCAGCCTACAAAGAGGACCGGGCACAGATACGCAGTATTTT. The chain links TRBV7-9 to TRBJ2-3; no definite D call. V was cut by 5 bases and J by 1 base, with 16 bases left in between. Germline V CDR1 and CDR2: SEHNR, FQNEAQ (reference sequence). This CDR3 has 16 residues.

CDR3 DNA sequence: TGTGCCAGCAGCCCCGGGGGTACCGGGGAGCTGTTTTTT. Amino acids: CASSPGGTGELFF. The V call is TRBV5-6, the J call TRBJ2-2, with D possibly being TRBD2 (6 bases). The CDR3 sequence is 13 residues long. V lost 4 bases and J 5 bases, leaving 9 bases between the germline ends. The germline gives CDR1 SGHDT, CDR2 YYEEEE. The whole variable domain, remainder taken from reference TRBV5-6 and TRBJ2-2, is DAGVTQSPTHLIKTRGQQVTLRCSPKSGHDTVSWYQQALGQGPQFIFQYYEEEERQRGNFPDRFSGHQFPNYSSELNVNALLLGDSALYLCASSPGGTGELFFGEGSRLTVL.